The source of this TCR beta chain is a study of OX40 agonist ivuxolimab in advanced cancers. Study-level information: Patients' therapy was ivuxolimab, an antibody that acts as an agonist of OX40 (CD134). The dose of intravenous ivuxolimab that patients received every 2 weeks ranged from 0.01 to 10 mg/kg. From 23 to 79 years was the age range, with a mean of 60 years, and 70% to 85% were male. Antecedent anti-PD-1, anti-PD-L1 or anti-CTLA-4 therapy was permissible, with 40% having received some.

The table came from immunoSEQ multiplex PCR; TCRdb's copy has only in-frame clones and leaves some out. The data contain more than 40,000 clones, roughly 90% of them singletons. The material sequenced was CD4+ or CD8+ T cells sorted from blood, taken in a trial of the OX40 agonist ivuxolimab. The sequence was obtained from an adult with an advanced solid tumor such as melanoma, head and neck, liver or kidney cancer.

The CDR3 DNA reads as TGTGCCAGCAGTGAAGGGACAACTAACTATGGCTACACCTTC. It specifies CASSEGTTNYGYTF. The rearrangement uses TRBV2 and TRBJ1-2; maybe TRBD1 (5 bases). The CDR3 loop spans 14 amino acids. V was pared by 1 base and J by 0 bases, with 6 bases between. Per germline, CDR1 SNHLY and CDR2 FYNNEI.